The sequence of this T cell receptor beta chain was determined in a study of blood T cell repertoires in COVID-19. Study information: Donors in the United States, Italy and Spain gave samples during acute or convalescent COVID-19. T cells, B-cell-depleted T cells, or PBMCs supplied cDNA or gDNA.

How the authors handled the data: Using reference gene primer amplification, nucleated cell counts were estimated. Clones were read by immunoSEQ multiplex PCR, and TCRdb kept only the in-frame ones, dropping some. V and J calls plus clone size are reproduced from that table; the DNA served to infer D and trimming. The sample contains 330,000 or so clones, around nine tenths of which appear only once. Per the germline V gene, CDR1 is LNHDA and CDR2 is SQIVND (reference sequence). Trimming cost V 2 bases and J 9 bases; bases outside gene matches: 6. This CDR3 comprises 14 residues. Seattle's cohort entered during active infection and was followed longitudinally.

Material: peripheral blood. This TCR was recovered from a woman aged 60-75 years with COVID-19, enrolled during active disease. J is TRBJ2-1 and V is TRBV19, with 8 bases aligning to TRBD1. CDR3: CASSIRSRGPEQFF. In nucleotides, the CDR3 is TGTGCCAGTAGTATAAGAAGCAGGGGGCCTGAGCAGTTCTTC. Full variable domain (rest looked up from reference TRBV19 and TRBJ2-1): DGGITQSPKYLFRKEGQNVTLSCEQNLNHDAMYWYRQDPGQGLRLIYYSQIVNDFQKGDIAEGYSVSREKKESFPLTVTSAQKNPTAFYLCASSIRSRGPEQFFGPGTRLTVL.